The rows below give T cell receptor beta chains drawn from one sample of a study of blood T cell repertoires in COVID-19. Profiled with immunoSEQ multiplex PCR; TCRdb holds only in-frame clones, not every one. The sample contains approximately 70,000 clones, around 90% of which appear only once. Material: peripheral blood. Receptors originate from a woman aged 55-69 years with active COVID-19. Both conserved end residues are part of each CDR3. A D gene is named only where the DNA matches it firmly.

j_call	d_call	v_call	cdr3_nt	cdr3_aa
TRBJ1-6	.	TRBV7-9	TGTGCCAGCAGCTTAGCGCGATCACCCCTCCACTTT	CASSLARSPLHF
TRBJ2-5	.	TRBV7-9	TGTGCCAGCAGCTTAAATTATGGACAGCACCAAGAGACCCAGTACTTC	CASSLNYGQHQETQYF
TRBJ2-7	.	TRBV6-5	TGTGCCAGCACCCGACAGTCCTACGAGCAGTACTTC	CASTRQSYEQYF
TRBJ2-7	TRBD2	TRBV5-6	TGTGCCAGCAGGTTGAGGTTTGGACTAGCGGGGGCCTACGAGCAGTACTTC	CASRLRFGLAGAYEQYF
TRBJ2-2	TRBD2	TRBV6-5	TGTGCCAGCAGCTCCCTAGCGGGAGTAGCCGGGGAGCTGTTTTTT	CASSSLAGVAGELFF
TRBJ2-1	TRBD2	TRBV5-6	TGTGCCAGCAGCCCCCGGGCTAGCGGGCCTTACAATGAGCAGTTCTTC	CASSPRASGPYNEQFF
TRBJ2-7	TRBD1	TRBV5-1	TGCGCCAGCAGCGTGGGACAGGGGGCCGGGTCCTACGAGCAGTACTTC	CASSVGQGAGSYEQYF
TRBJ2-1	TRBD1	TRBV7-9	TGTGCCAGCAGCTTAAGGACAGGACAGGGGTACAATGAGCAGTTCTTC	CASSLRTGQGYNEQFF
TRBJ2-7	TRBD1	TRBV2	TGTGCCAGCAGCATCACACGTCGGACAGGGGGCCGCTACGAGCAGTACTTC	CASSITRRTGGRYEQYF
TRBJ2-3	TRBD2	TRBV2	TGTGCCAGCAGTGAGGGAACGACTAGCGGGTACACAGATACGCAGTATTTT	CASSEGTTSGYTDTQYF
TRBJ1-1	TRBD1	TRBV11-1	TGTGCCAGCAGTTGGGGGACAGGCGCGATGAACACTGAAGCTTTCTTT	CASSWGTGAMNTEAFF
TRBJ2-3	.	TRBV1	TGCACCAGCAGCCAAGCGGGCGGGGGCTACAGCACAGATACGCAGTATTTT	CTSSQAGGGYSTDTQYF
TRBJ1-5	TRBD1	TRBV7-8	TGTGCCAGCAGCCTCGGGACAGACAATCAGCCCCAGCATTTT	CASSLGTDNQPQHF
TRBJ1-1	.	TRBV5-1	TGCGCCAGCAGCTTTAACGGAGCACCAAACACTGAAGCTTTCTTT	CASSFNGAPNTEAFF
TRBJ1-4	TRBD1	TRBV19	TGTGCCAGTAGTGCGGGGACAGGTCTGAATGAAAAACTGTTTTTT	CASSAGTGLNEKLFF
TRBJ1-2	TRBD1	TRBV4-1	TGCGCCAGCAGCCAAGAGGAGACAGGGACGATTAGTGCCTTC	CASSQEETGTISAF
TRBJ2-1	.	TRBV29-1	TGCAGCGCCACGTCAGGGTTCGCCAACAATGAGCAGTTCTTC	CSATSGFANNEQFF